This entry is about one T cell receptor (beta chain). Its antigen is still unknown. Noted treatment: oral pan-JAK inhibitor, 5-10 mg twice daily. The data belong to a study of CD8+ T cells in alopecia areata. In the study overall: Severity among treated patients was scored by the percentage of scalp area affected.

It was cDNA, reverse transcribed from extracted RNA, that served as the sequencing template. Measured with immunoSEQ multiplex PCR; TCRdb has only the in-frame clones, and not every one. The top ten hold around 5.7% of the sample, which has about 120,000 clones, over 60% seen once. Broader study findings: Because one nonresponder was included, the link of baseline CD8+ expansion to response is considered uncertain. Clonality was higher in lesional than normal scalp, especially in alopecia totalis/universalis.

Germline V gene data show CDR1 as DFQATT and CDR2 as SNEGSKA (reference sequence). Trimming at V came to 5 bases and at J to 4 bases, leaving 1 base not matched to a gene. The CDR3 totals 11 residues. The sequences come from CD4+ T cells sorted from blood, collected at week 4, from a patient treated with tofacitinib. The receptor's source is a human donor with alopecia areata. V usage is TRBV20-1 and J usage is TRBJ2-5; 7 bases align to TRBD2. The CDR3 sequence is CSAPGGETQYF. For the CDR3, the DNA is TGCAGTGCTCCGGGGGGAGAGACCCAGTACTTC.